These T cell receptor beta chains were read from a single sample in a study of neoadjuvant anti-PD-1 for oral cavity cancer. Generated by immunoSEQ multiplex PCR, the TCRdb table keeps only in-frame clones and is missing some. The data hold some 7,100 clones, with less than 65% observed a single time. The specimen was tumor tissue, collected before nivolumab (anti-PD-1) treatment. Receptor source: a person between 40 and 85 years old with oral cavity squamous cell carcinoma. Each CDR3 is given with its conserved first and last residue. D genes are given only for firm matches. The size of a clone is reported for some rows only, either as once, few or many, or as a class for expanded clones.

v_call,j_call,clone_size,d_call,cdr3_length,cdr3_aa,cdr3_nt
TRBV7-8,TRBJ2-3,few,-,15,CASSTRDGSTDTQYF,TGTGCCAGCAGCACAAGAGATGGGAGCACAGATACGCAGTATTTT
TRBV7-3,TRBJ2-3,few,TRBD1,16,CASSPGTVGLKDTQYF,TGTGCCAGCAGCCCTGGGACAGTGGGTCTCAAAGATACGCAGTATTTT
TRBV7-2,TRBJ2-2,-,TRBD1,15,CASSFSGQFTGELFF,TGTGCCAGCAGCTTCTCGGGACAGTTCACCGGGGAGCTGTTTTTT
TRBV6-1,TRBJ2-7,once,-,14,CASSGQMSPYEQYF,TGTGCCAGCAGTGGGCAGATGAGTCCCTACGAGCAGTACTTC
TRBV19,TRBJ2-3,-,TRBD1,14,CASRDRGSTDTQYF,TGTGCCAGTAGGGACAGGGGGAGTACAGATACGCAGTATTTT
TRBV28,TRBJ1-1,-,-,12,CASSVSSTEAFF,TGTGCCAGCAGTGTCTCGAGCACTGAAGCTTTCTTT
TRBV15,TRBJ1-1,-,-,15,CATSREGVRSAEAFF,TGTGCCACCAGCAGAGAGGGGGTGAGGAGCGCTGAAGCTTTCTTT
TRBV4-2,TRBJ2-1,-,TRBD1,16,CASSQGQGQNYNEQFF,TGTGCCAGCAGCCAAGGTCAGGGACAGAATTACAATGAGCAGTTCTTC
TRBV29-1,TRBJ1-5,-,-,13,CSVLLGVGQPQHF,TGCAGCGTTTTGTTGGGGGTGGGTCAGCCCCAGCATTTT
TRBV19,TRBJ2-2,few,TRBD2,17,CASATIGGGRIGGELFF,TGTGCCAGTGCGACCATTGGGGGCGGGAGGATCGGCGGGGAGCTGTTTTTT
TRBV5-4,TRBJ1-1,-,-,16,CASSADPTAQNTEAFF,TGTGCCAGCAGCGCCGACCCGACAGCCCAAAACACTGAAGCTTTCTTT
TRBV18,TRBJ2-3,-,-,15,CASSPRQGGSDTQYF,TGTGCCAGCTCACCCAGGCAGGGTGGATCAGATACGCAGTATTTT
TRBV6-6,TRBJ1-1,-,-,14,CASSYDLYGPEAFF,TGTGCCAGCAGTTACGATCTATACGGGCCTGAAGCTTTCTTT
TRBV6-1,TRBJ1-5,-,TRBD1,13,CASLQGSNQPQHF,TGTGCCAGCCTACAGGGGAGCAATCAGCCCCAGCATTTT
TRBV15,TRBJ1-1,-,-,13,CATSRDWGGEAFF,TGTGCCACCAGCAGAGATTGGGGCGGTGAAGCTTTCTTT
TRBV5-1,TRBJ1-1,few,-,13,CASNPGHHTEAFF,TGCGCCAGCAACCCAGGGCACCACACTGAAGCTTTCTTT
TRBV4-2,TRBJ2-3,-,-,17,CASSQDWGTTSTDTQYF,TGTGCCAGCAGCCAAGATTGGGGGACAACTAGCACAGATACGCAGTATTTT
TRBV5-4,TRBJ2-7,-,-,14,CASSLAAGGLEQYF,TGTGCCAGCAGCTTAGCGGCAGGGGGACTCGAGCAGTACTTC
TRBV7-2,TRBJ2-2,-,TRBD2,18,CASSPGLAGKWNTGELFF,TGTGCCAGCAGCCCAGGACTAGCGGGGAAATGGAACACCGGGGAGCTGTTTTTT
TRBV10-3,TRBJ2-3,-,TRBD2,14,CAIRREGSTDTQYF,TGTGCCATCAGACGGGAGGGTAGCACAGATACGCAGTATTTT
TRBV19,TRBJ1-3,-,TRBD1,17,CASCFRTGAYSGNTIYF,TGTGCCAGTTGCTTTCGGACAGGGGCCTACTCTGGAAACACCATATATTTT
TRBV5-4,TRBJ1-3,-,-,13,CASSLGPGNTIYF,TGTGCCAGCAGCTTGGGCCCCGGAAACACCATATATTTT
TRBV11-3,TRBJ2-5,few,TRBD2,17,CASSSGLAGKYQETQYF,TGTGCCAGCAGCTCCGGACTAGCGGGGAAGTACCAAGAGACCCAGTACTTC
TRBV13,TRBJ2-7,once,TRBD1,15,CASSLGGDRGNEQYF,TGTGCCAGCAGCTTAGGGGGGGACAGGGGCAACGAGCAGTACTTC
TRBV7-9,TRBJ1-1,-,-,12,CASSLGPAEAFF,TGTGCCAGCAGCTTAGGGCCCGCGGAAGCTTTCTTT
TRBV4-2,TRBJ2-3,few,TRBD2,15,CASSQDQAGVSTQYF,TGTGCCAGCAGCCAAGATCAAGCGGGGGTTTCTACGCAGTATTTT
TRBV5-6,TRBJ1-2,-,TRBD1,13,CASNSGQGEVYTF,TGTGCCAGCAACTCCGGACAGGGGGAGGTCTACACCTTC
TRBV14,TRBJ1-2,-,-,16,CASSQRVVAGRYGYTF,TGTGCCAGCAGCCAACGCGTGGTAGCAGGGAGGTATGGCTACACCTTC
TRBV7-2,TRBJ2-5,-,TRBD1,16,CASSPGQGEYQETQYF,TGTGCCAGCAGCCCCGGACAGGGAGAGTACCAAGAGACCCAGTACTTC
TRBV19,TRBJ2-1,-,TRBD1,16,CASSPHDRGLYNEQFF,TGTGCCAGTAGTCCCCATGACAGGGGGCTGTACAATGAGCAGTTCTTC
TRBV27,TRBJ2-1,-,TRBD1,14,CASSGTGYFNEQFF,TGTGCCAGCAGTGGGACAGGGTATTTTAATGAGCAGTTCTTC
TRBV7-3,TRBJ2-5,large,TRBD2,15,CASSPQLAVQETQYF,TGTGCCAGCAGCCCCCAACTAGCGGTCCAAGAGACCCAGTACTTC
TRBV2,TRBJ1-2,few,-,12,CASRRDTYGYTF,TGTGCCAGCAGGAGGGACACCTATGGCTACACCTTC
TRBV28,TRBJ1-2,once,TRBD1,17,CASSLQLSGTVGTGYTF,TGTGCCAGCAGTTTACAATTAAGCGGGACAGTGGGAACGGGCTACACCTTC
TRBV6-1,TRBJ1-2,-,TRBD1,11,CASTGQGGYTF,TGTGCCAGTACCGGACAGGGAGGATACACCTTC
TRBV14,TRBJ1-6,-,TRBD1,16,CASSQRDRFNNSPLHF,TGTGCCAGCAGCCAAAGGGACAGGTTTAATAATTCACCCCTCCACTTT
TRBV5-1,TRBJ2-3,few,-,15,CASSLAKGDTDTQYF,TGCGCCAGCAGCTTGGCCAAAGGGGACACAGATACGCAGTATTTT
TRBV19,TRBJ1-1,few,TRBD1,14,CASSHGTGPNEAFF,TGTGCCAGTAGTCATGGGACAGGGCCGAACGAGGCTTTCTTT
TRBV28,TRBJ1-5,-,-,16,CASRPGTGFGQLPQHF,TGTGCCAGCAGGCCTGGAACAGGGTTCGGCCAACTGCCCCAGCATTTT
TRBV7-2,TRBJ1-4,-,-,12,CASSLMGEKLFF,TGTGCCAGCAGCTTAATGGGTGAAAAACTGTTTTTT
TRBV20-1,TRBJ2-3,-,-,11,CSAIEINTQYF,TGCAGTGCTATCGAGATCAATACGCAGTATTTT
TRBV7-2,TRBJ2-7,-,-,12,CASSPPGYEQYF,TGTGCCAGCAGCCCCCCCGGGTACGAGCAGTACTTC
TRBV19,TRBJ1-1,-,-,12,CAAQGGGAEAFF,TGTGCCGCGCAGGGAGGAGGCGCTGAAGCTTTCTTT
TRBV7-6,TRBJ2-1,-,TRBD2,17,CASSPQARLAVYNEQFF,TGTGCCAGCTCACCCCAGGCTCGACTAGCGGTCTACAATGAGCAGTTCTTC
TRBV5-1,TRBJ2-1,-,-,16,CASTPQWASSYNEQFF,TGCGCCAGCACCCCTCAGTGGGCGAGCTCCTACAATGAGCAGTTCTTC
TRBV29-1,TRBJ2-2,-,TRBD2,15,CSVVDSGGITGELFF,TGCAGCGTAGTAGATAGCGGGGGGATTACCGGGGAGCTGTTTTTT
TRBV10-3,TRBJ2-1,-,TRBD1,18,CAISAPSTGIGSYNEQFF,TGTGCCATCAGTGCCCCATCGACAGGGATAGGTAGCTACAATGAGCAGTTCTTC
TRBV10-3,TRBJ1-2,-,TRBD1,14,CAISESGQGNGYTF,TGTGCCATCAGTGAGTCTGGACAGGGAAATGGCTACACCTTC
TRBV5-1,TRBJ1-2,once,TRBD1,14,CASSLAGQSYGYTF,TGCGCCAGCAGCTTGGCGGGACAGAGCTATGGCTACACCTTC
TRBV7-2,TRBJ2-7,-,-,13,CASSATGPYEQYF,TGTGCCAGCAGCGCGACCGGTCCCTACGAGCAGTACTTC
TRBV7-9,TRBJ2-2,-,TRBD2,17,CASSSYGTSGHTGELFF,TGTGCCAGCAGTTCTTATGGGACTAGCGGTCACACCGGGGAGCTGTTTTTT
TRBV7-2,TRBJ2-7,-,TRBD1,14,CASRHPGQGSEQYF,TGTGCCAGCAGGCACCCGGGACAGGGTTCCGAGCAGTACTTC
TRBV2,TRBJ1-1,once,-,14,CARGDGGVNTEAFF,TGTGCCAGGGGGGACGGGGGAGTGAACACTGAAGCTTTCTTT
TRBV6-5,TRBJ1-5,once,-,14,CASSYRGGDQPQHF,TGTGCCAGCAGTTACCGAGGAGGGGATCAGCCCCAGCATTTT
TRBV7-2,TRBJ2-1,-,TRBD2,14,CASSLAGGFDEQFF,TGTGCCAGCAGCTTAGCGGGGGGGTTCGATGAGCAGTTCTTC
TRBV5-4,TRBJ1-6,once,-,14,CASSFQGSNSPLHF,TGTGCCAGCAGCTTTCAGGGTTCTAATTCACCCCTCCACTTT
TRBV15,TRBJ1-4,-,-,14,CATSRGAASEKLFF,TGTGCCACCAGCAGGGGGGCCGCGAGTGAAAAACTGTTTTTT
TRBV4-1,TRBJ1-1,-,TRBD1,14,CASSQGQFNTEAFF,TGCGCCAGCAGCCAGGGACAGTTTAACACTGAAGCTTTCTTT
TRBV6-6,TRBJ2-1,-,-,14,CAAGTGQSYNEQFF,TGTGCCGCCGGAACAGGTCAGTCCTACAATGAGCAGTTCTTC
TRBV7-8,TRBJ2-1,-,TRBD2,15,CASSQGLAGVNEQFF,TGTGCCAGCAGCCAAGGACTAGCGGGAGTTAATGAGCAGTTCTTC